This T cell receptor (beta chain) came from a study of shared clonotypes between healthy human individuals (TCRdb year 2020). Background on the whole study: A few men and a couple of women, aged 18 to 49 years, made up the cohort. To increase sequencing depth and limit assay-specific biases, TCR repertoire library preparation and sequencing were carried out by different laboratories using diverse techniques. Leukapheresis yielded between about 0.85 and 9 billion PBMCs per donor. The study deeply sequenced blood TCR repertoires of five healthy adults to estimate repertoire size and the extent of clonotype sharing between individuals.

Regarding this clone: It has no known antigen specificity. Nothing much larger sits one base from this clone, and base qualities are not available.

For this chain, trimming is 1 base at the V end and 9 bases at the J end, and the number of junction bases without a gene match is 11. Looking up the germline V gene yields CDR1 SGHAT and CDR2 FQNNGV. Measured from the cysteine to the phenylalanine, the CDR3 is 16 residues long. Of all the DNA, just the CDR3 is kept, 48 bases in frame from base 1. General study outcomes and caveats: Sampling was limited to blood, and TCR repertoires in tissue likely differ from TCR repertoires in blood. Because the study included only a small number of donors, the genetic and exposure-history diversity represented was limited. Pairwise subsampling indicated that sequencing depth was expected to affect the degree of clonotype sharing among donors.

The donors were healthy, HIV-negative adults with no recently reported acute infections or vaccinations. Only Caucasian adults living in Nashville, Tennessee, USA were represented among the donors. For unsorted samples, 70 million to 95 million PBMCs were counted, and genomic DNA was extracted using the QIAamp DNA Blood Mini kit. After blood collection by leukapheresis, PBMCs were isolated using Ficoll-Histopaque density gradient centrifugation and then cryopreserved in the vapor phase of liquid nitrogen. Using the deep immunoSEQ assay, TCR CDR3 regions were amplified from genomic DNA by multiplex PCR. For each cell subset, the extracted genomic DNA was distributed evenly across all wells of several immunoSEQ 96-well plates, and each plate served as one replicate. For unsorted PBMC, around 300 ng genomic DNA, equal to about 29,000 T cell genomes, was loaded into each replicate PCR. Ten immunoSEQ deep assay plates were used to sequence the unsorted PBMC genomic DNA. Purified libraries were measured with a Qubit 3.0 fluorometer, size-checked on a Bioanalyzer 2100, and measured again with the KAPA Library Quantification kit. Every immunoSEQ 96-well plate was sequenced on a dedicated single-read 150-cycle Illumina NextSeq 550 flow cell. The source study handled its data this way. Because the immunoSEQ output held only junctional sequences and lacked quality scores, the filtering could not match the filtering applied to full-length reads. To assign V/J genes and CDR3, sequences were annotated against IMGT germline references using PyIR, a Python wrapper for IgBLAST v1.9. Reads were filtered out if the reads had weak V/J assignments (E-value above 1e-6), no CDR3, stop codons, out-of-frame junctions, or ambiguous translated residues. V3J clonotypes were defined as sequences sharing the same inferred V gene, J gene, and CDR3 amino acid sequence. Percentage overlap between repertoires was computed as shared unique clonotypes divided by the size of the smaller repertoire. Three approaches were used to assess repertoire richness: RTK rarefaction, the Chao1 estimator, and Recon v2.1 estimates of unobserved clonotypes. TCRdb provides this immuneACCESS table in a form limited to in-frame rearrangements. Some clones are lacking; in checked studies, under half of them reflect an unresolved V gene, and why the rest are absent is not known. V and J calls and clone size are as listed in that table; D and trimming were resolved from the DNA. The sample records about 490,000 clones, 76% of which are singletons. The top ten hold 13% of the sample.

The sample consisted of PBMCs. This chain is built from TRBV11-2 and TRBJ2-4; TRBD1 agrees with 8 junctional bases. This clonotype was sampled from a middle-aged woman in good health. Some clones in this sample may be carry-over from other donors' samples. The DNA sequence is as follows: TGTGCCAGCAGCTTAGGGACAGGGCGATCGTTCGGCATTCAGTACTTC. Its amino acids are CASSLGTGRSFGIQYF.